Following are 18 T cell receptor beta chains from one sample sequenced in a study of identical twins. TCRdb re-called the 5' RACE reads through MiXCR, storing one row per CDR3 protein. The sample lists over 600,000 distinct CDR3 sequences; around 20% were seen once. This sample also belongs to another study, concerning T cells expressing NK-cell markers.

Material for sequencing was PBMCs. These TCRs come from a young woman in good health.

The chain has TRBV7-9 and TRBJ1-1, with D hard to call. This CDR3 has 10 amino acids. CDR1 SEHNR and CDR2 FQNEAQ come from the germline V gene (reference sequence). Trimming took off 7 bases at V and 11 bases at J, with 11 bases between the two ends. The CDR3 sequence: CASTGSSAFF. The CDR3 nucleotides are TGTGCCAGCACCGGAAGTAGCGCTTTCTTT.

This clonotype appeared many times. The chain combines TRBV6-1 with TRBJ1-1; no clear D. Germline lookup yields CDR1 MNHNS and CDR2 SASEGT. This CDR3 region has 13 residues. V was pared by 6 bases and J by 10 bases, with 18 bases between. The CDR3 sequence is CASSPLTVRGAFF. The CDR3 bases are TGTGCCAGCAGCCCCTTGACCGTCCGGGGAGCTTTCTTT.

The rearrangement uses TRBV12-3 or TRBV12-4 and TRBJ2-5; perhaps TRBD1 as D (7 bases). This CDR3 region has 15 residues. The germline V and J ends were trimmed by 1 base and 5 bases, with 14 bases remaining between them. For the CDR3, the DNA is TGTGCCAGCAGTTTAGAGGGCAGGGGGAGGGAGACCCAGTACTTC. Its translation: CASSLEGRGRETQYF.

This CDR3 reads CASRGVGRDGYTF. The CDR3 DNA is TGTGCCAGCCGAGGGGTGGGGCGCGATGGCTACACCTTC. The chain couples TRBV12-3 or TRBV12-4 to TRBJ1-2, with D tentatively TRBD1 (5 bases). This CDR3 contains 13 residues. V was trimmed by 8 bases and J by 6 bases, leaving 16 bases between them.

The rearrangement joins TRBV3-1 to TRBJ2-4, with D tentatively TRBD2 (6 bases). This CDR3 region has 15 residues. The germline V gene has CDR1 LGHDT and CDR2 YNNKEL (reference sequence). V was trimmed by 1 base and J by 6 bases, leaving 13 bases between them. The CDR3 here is CASSQVRDPGNIQYF. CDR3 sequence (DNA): TGTGCCAGCAGCCAAGTGCGGGACCCGGGAAACATTCAGTACTTC.

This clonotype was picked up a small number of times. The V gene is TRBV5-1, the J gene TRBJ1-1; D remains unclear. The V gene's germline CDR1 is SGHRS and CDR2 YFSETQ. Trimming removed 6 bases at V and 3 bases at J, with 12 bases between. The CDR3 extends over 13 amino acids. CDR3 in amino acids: CASTRDPHTEAFF. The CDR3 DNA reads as TGCGCCAGCACAAGGGATCCCCACACTGAAGCTTTCTTT.

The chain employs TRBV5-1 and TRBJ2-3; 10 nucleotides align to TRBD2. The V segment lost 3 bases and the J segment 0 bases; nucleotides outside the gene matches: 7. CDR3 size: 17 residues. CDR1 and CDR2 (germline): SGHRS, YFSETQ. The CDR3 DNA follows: TGCGCCAGCAGCTCAGGGACTAGCGCCCTGAGCACAGATACGCAGTATTTT. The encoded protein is CASSSGTSALSTDTQYF.

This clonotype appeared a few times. CDR3 region: CASSLWLGLGGGTQYF. The CDR3, as DNA: TGTGCCAGCAGCTTGTGGCTAGGCCTTGGAGGAGGTACGCAGTATTTT. This chain joins TRBV7-6 and TRBJ2-3, with D possibly TRBD2 on 5 matching bases. Germline V gene sequence: CDR1 SGHVS, CDR2 FNYEAQ. This CDR3 is 16 amino acids long. V dropped 3 bases and J dropped 8 bases, with 21 bases sitting between them.

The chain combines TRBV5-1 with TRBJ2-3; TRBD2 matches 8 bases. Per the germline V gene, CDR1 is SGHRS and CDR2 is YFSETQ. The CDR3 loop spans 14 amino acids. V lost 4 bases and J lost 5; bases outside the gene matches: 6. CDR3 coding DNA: TGCGCCAGCAGCATTAGCGGGACTGGAGATACGCAGTATTTT. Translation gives CASSISGTGDTQYF.

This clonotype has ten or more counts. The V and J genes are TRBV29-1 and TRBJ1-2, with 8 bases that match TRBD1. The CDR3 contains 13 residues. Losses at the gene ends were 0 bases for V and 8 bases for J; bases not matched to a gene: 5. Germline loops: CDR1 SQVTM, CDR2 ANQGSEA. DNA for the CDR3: TGCAGCGTTGAAGACAGGGGGCCGAGAGGCTACACCTTC. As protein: CSVEDRGPRGYTF.

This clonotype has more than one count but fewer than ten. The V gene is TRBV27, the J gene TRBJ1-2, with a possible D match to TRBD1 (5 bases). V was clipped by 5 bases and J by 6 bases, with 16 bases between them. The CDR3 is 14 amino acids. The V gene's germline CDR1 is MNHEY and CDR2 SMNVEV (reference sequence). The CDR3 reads CASSRQGSKDGYTF. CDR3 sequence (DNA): TGTGCCAGCAGTAGGCAGGGCTCAAAGGATGGCTACACCTTC.

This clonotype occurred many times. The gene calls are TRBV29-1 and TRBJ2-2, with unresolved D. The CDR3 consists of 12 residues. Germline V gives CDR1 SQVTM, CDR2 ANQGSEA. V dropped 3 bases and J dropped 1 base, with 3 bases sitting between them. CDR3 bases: TGCAGCGTTGAGGAGAACACCGGGGAGCTGTTTTTT. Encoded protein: CSVEENTGELFF.

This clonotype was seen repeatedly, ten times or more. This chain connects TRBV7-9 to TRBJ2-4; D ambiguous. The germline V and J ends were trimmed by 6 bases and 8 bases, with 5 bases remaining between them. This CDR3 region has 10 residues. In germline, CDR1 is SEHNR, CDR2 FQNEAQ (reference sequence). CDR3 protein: CASSEDIQYF. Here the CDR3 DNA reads TGTGCCAGCAGTGAGGACATTCAGTACTTC.

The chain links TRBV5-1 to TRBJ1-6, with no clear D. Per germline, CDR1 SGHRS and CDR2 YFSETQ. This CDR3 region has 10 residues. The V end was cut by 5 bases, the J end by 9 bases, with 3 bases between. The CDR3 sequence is CASRRSPLHF. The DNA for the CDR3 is TGCGCCAGCAGACGTTCACCCCTCCACTTT. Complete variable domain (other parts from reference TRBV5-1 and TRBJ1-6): KAGVTQTPRYLIKTRGQQVTLSCSPISGHRSVSWYQQTPGQGLQFLFEYFSETQRNKGNFPGRFSGRQFSNSRSEMNVSTLELGDSALYLCASRRSPLHFGNGTRLTVT.

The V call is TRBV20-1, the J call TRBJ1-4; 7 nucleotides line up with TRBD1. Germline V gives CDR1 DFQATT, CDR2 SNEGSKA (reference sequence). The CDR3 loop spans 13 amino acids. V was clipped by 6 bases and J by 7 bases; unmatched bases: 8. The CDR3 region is CSAPGTDGEKLFF. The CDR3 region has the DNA TGCAGTGCCCCGGGGACAGACGGTGAAAAACTGTTTTTT.

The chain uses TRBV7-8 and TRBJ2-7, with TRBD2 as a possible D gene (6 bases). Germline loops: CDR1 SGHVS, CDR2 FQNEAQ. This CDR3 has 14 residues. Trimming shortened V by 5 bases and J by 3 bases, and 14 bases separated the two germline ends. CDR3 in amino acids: CASSDRTIRYEQYF. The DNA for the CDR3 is TGTGCCAGCAGCGACCGGACTATCCGCTACGAGCAGTACTTC.

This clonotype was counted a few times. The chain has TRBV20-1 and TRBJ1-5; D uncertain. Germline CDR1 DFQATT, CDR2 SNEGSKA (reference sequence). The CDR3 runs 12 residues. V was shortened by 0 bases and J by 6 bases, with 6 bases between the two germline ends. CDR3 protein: CSARDVVQPQHF. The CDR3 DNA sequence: TGCAGTGCTAGAGATGTCGTTCAGCCCCAGCATTTT.

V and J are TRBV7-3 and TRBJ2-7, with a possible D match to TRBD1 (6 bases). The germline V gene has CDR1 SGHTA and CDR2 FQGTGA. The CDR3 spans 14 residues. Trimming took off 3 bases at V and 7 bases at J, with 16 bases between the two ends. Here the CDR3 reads CASSFQGPEWEQYF. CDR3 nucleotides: TGTGCCAGCAGCTTTCAGGGGCCGGAGTGGGAGCAGTACTTC.